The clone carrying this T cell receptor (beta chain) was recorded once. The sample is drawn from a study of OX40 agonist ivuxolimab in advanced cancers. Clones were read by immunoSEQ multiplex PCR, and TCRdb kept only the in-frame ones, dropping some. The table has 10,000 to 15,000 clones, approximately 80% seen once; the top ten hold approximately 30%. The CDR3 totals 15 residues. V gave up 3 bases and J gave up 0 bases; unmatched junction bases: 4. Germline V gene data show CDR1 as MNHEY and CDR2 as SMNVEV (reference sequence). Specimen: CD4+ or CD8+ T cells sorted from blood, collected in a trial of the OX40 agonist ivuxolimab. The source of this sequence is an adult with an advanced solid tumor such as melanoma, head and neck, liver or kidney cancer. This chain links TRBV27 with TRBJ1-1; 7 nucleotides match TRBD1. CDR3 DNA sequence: TGTGCCAGCAGTTTGGGGACAGACATGAACACTGAAGCTTTCTTT. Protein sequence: CASSLGTDMNTEAFF.